This TCR beta chain came from a study of blood T cell repertoires in COVID-19. Study-wide context: The origin of the acute and convalescent COVID-19 samples was the United States, Italy and Spain.

The cohort comprised adults aged roughly 18 to 95 years residing in approximately 25 US areas. In the original analysis: Reference gene primer amplification in the assay estimated nucleated cell counts. Profiled with immunoSEQ multiplex PCR; TCRdb holds only in-frame clones, not every one. V and J calls and clone size are as listed in that table; D and trimming were resolved from the DNA. This sample has 280,000 or so clones, with around 92% found just once. This clone was seen a few times. V dropped 8 bases and J dropped 3 bases, with 17 bases sitting between them. The CDR3 sequence is 15 residues long. Germline CDR1 reads LNHDA; CDR2 reads SQIVND (reference sequence).

This TCR came from a woman between 45 and 60 years old who had been exposed to COVID-19. The sample comprised PBMCs or T cells enriched from blood (not recorded which). The rearrangement links TRBV19 to TRBJ1-5; no firm D call. In nucleotides, the CDR3 is TGTGCCAGTGGACTCCCAGTTTGGTACAATCAGCCCCAGCATTTT. Translated, it gives CASGLPVWYNQPQHF.